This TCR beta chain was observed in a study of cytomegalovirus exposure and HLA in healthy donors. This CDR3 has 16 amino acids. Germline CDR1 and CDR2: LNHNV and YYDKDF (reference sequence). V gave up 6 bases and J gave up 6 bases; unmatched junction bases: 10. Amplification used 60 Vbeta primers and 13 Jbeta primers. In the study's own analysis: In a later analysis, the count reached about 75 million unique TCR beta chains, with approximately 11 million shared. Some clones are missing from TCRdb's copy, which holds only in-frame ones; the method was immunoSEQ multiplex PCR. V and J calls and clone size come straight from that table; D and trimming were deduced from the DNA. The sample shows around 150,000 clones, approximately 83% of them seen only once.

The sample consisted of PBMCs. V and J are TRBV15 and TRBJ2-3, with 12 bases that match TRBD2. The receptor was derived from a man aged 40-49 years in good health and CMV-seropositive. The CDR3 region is CATRGRLAGVGDTQYF. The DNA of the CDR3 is TGTGCCACCAGGGGCCGACTAGCGGGAGTTGGGGATACGCAGTATTTT.